This is a list of T cell receptor beta chains from one sample in a study of T cells in Graves' hyperthyroidism and ophthalmopathy. TCRdb reprocessed the multiplex PCR reads via MiXCR and lists one record per CDR3 protein. The sample comprises around 380,000 distinct CDR3 sequences, roughly 14% of which are singletons, and around 20% rests with the top ten. Sequencing was done on a sample of blood. Receptor source: a man younger than 45 with Graves' hyperthyroidism that later progressed to Graves' ophthalmopathy. The conserved cysteine and the conserved F or W are not part of the CDR3 here. The order of the fields is V gene, J gene, D gene, CDR3 protein. The D gene is left open where the match is weak.

>TRBV12-3/TRBV12-4|TRBJ2-1|NA
ASKPALVDEQF
>TRBV20-1|TRBJ1-5|TRBD1
SARDPRDSHQPQH
>TRBV19|TRBJ2-7|TRBD2
ASSISGGVNEQY
>TRBV7-3|TRBJ2-3|NA
ASSSDPQSTQY
>TRBV27|TRBJ1-1|NA
ASTRAGNTEAF
>TRBV10-3|TRBJ2-1|NA
AISESDEQF
>TRBV6-2/TRBV6-3|TRBJ2-1|NA
ASRRASYNEQF
>TRBV6-6|TRBJ1-2|NA
ASSYATTGSGYT
>TRBV18|TRBJ2-1|TRBD1
ASSLGVGTAYNEQF
>TRBV7-2|TRBJ2-7|TRBD1
ASSSLRDRGRYEQY
>TRBV6-6|TRBJ1-6|NA
ASSYPPQGRGSPLH
>TRBV27|TRBJ1-1|TRBD1
ASSGQGALGEAF
>TRBV7-6|TRBJ1-1|TRBD1
ASRHGTGGDTEAF
>TRBV12-3/TRBV12-4|TRBJ2-1|TRBD1
ASSLRDRGLNEQF
>TRBV9|TRBJ2-2|NA
ASSVVGGILSGELF
>TRBV4-1|TRBJ2-5|NA
ASSQGWGREETQY
>TRBV12-3/TRBV12-4|TRBJ1-2|NA
ASTGLGGYT
>TRBV11-3|TRBJ2-7|NA
ASSYRPGGTYEQY
>TRBV5-5|TRBJ2-6|NA
ASSLDLPQGLSGANVLT
>TRBV7-9|TRBJ1-1|NA
ASSGLSEAF
>TRBV6-1|TRBJ1-5|NA
ASSARANQPQH
>TRBV9|TRBJ1-1|NA
ASSVEMSTEAF
>TRBV7-3|TRBJ2-2|NA
ASSPHIGELF
>TRBV20-1|TRBJ2-7|NA
SAPSVSSYEQY
>TRBV5-1|TRBJ2-6|TRBD1
ASSLGQGVGANVLT
>TRBV5-1|TRBJ2-5|TRBD1
ASSFDRGQTETQY
>TRBV4-2|TRBJ1-3|NA
ASSQERQSSENTIY
>TRBV24-1|TRBJ2-7|NA
ATSGPTSYEQY
>TRBV11-2|TRBJ2-5|TRBD1
ASSLDGDRGTGTQY
>TRBV6-2/TRBV6-3|TRBJ1-5|NA
ASSYSRGRRGYGNQPQH
>TRBV18|TRBJ1-1|TRBD1
ASSPGQQAF
>TRBV6-1|TRBJ2-3|NA
ASSEGISGSTDTQY
>TRBV29-1|TRBJ2-1|NA
GVDRALGGNEQF
>TRBV10-2|TRBJ1-2|NA
ASSDSSGVLNYGYT
>TRBV27|TRBJ1-5|TRBD1
ASMSGSGQGNQPQH
>TRBV12-3/TRBV12-4|TRBJ2-7|TRBD2
ASRPGTSGGRGSYEQY
>TRBV20-1|TRBJ2-6|TRBD1
SARAGTGRSGANVLT
>TRBV6-1|TRBJ2-7|TRBD1
ASSKRTGDYGQY
>TRBV29-1|TRBJ2-7|NA
SVELPRERSYEQY
>TRBV6-2/TRBV6-3|TRBJ1-1|NA
ASSYSGRGWVEAF
>TRBV5-6|TRBJ2-5|NA
ASSLGMWETQY
>TRBV18|TRBJ2-4|NA
ASSPKGIEAKNIQY
>TRBV12-3/TRBV12-4|TRBJ1-3|NA
ASSPTGSPGNTIY
>TRBV9|TRBJ2-3|NA
ASSVLATDTQY
>TRBV2|TRBJ2-7|NA
ASIQGRGVDEQY
>TRBV27|TRBJ2-6|NA
ASTLMGVGGANVLT
>TRBV5-5|TRBJ1-2|TRBD1
ASSLNGQGGYGYT
>TRBV28|TRBJ1-1|NA
ASSLLGYGPSSTEAF
>TRBV10-3|TRBJ2-5|TRBD2
AISDIAGKQETQY
>TRBV5-1|TRBJ2-1|NA
ASSSSGNEQF
>TRBV28|TRBJ2-5|NA
ASSSGALETQY
>TRBV20-1|TRBJ1-2|NA
RPSGYT
>TRBV5-1|TRBJ1-1|TRBD1
ASSSTGGIRNTEAF
>TRBV19|TRBJ2-7|TRBD1
ASSIPGQGTEQY
>TRBV5-1|TRBJ2-5|TRBD1
ASRGTVQETQY
>TRBV20-1|TRBJ2-1|NA
SARALYNEQF